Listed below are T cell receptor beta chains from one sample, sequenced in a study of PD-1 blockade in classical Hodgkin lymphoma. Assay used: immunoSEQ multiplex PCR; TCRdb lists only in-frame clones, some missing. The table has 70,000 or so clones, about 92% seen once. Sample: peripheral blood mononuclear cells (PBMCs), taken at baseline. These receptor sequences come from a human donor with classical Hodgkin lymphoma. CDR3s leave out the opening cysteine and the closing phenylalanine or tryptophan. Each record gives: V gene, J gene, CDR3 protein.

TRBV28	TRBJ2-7	AILSGSSYEQY
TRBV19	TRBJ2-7	ASSIDDSDYEQY
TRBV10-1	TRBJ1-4	ASPTGRGENEKLF
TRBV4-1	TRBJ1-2	ASTLPGQLNYGYT
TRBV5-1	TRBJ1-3	ASSLRPGTGTGNTIY
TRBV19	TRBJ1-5	ASRPQGGNQPQH
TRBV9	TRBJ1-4	ASSVGQRREKLF
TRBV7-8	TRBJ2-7	ASSSEMPSYEQY
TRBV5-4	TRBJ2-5	ASSPVVEETQY
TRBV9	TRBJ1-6	ASSLRQGDSPLH
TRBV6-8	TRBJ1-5	ASSHRDRGRMSNQPQH
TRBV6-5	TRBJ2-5	ATRYQETQY
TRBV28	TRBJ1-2	ASSLSGPVYGYT
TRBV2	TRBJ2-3	ASRGPGLDTQY
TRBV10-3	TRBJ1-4	AISRHLTEKNEKLF
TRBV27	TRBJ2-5	ASSIRGTAQETQY
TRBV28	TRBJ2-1	ASTSPSAGNNEQF
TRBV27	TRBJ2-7	ASSRDGGFYEQY
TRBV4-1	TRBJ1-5	ASSQNSADSNQPQH
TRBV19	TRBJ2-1	ASSWGDSASYNEQF
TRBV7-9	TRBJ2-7	ASLGEGSDYEQY
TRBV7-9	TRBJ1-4	ASSGSTGTMNEKLF
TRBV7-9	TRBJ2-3	ASSLAPEDTQY
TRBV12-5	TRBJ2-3	ASGLVLGPSSDTQY
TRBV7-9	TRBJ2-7	ASSLDSTAYEQY
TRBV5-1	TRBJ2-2	ASSPEGGPGELF
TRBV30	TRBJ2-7	AWSPNRQGYEQY